The 24 T cell receptor beta chains presented below share a single source sample, sequenced in a study of cytomegalovirus exposure and HLA in healthy donors. Vbeta (60) and Jbeta (13) primers were used in the PCR. This table comes from immunoSEQ multiplex PCR, and its TCRdb copy is limited to in-frame clones, with some not included. The table lists over 150,000 clones, around 77% of them singletons. The sample was PBMCs. The receptors were gathered from a woman aged 30 to 39 in good health and CMV-seronegative.

The count of this clone is one. This chain joins TRBV5-1 and TRBJ1-1, with no clear D. Looked up from germline, CDR1 is SGHRS and CDR2 is YFSETQ. The CDR3 spans 13 residues. V shed 0 bases and J shed 7 bases, with 10 bases lying between them. The CDR3 DNA sequence: TGCGCCAGCAGCTTGGGAGTGGCGGGTGAAGCTTTCTTT. Translation gives CASSLGVAGEAFF.

The J gene is TRBJ1-1, the V gene TRBV6-5; D gene unclear. The CDR3 is 13 amino acids. Trimming pared 7 bases from V and 3 bases from J, leaving 12 bases between. Looked up from germline, CDR1 is MNHEY and CDR2 is SVGAGI. The CDR3 nucleotides read TGTGCCAGCACCCGACATACCTACACTGAAGCTTTCTTT. Amino acids: CASTRHTYTEAFF.

This clone was detected once. The chain has TRBV5-1 and TRBJ2-1, with 8 bases that match TRBD2. Trimming at V came to 4 bases and at J to 0 bases, leaving 6 bases not matched to a gene. From germline, CDR1 is SGHRS and CDR2 YFSETQ. The CDR3 has 16 residues. CDR3 sequence (DNA): TGCGCCAGCAGCCCCGGGAGGGCTAGCTCCTACAATGAGCAGTTCTTC. It translates to CASSPGRASSYNEQFF.

This clone was detected only once. V gene TRBV30 combines with J gene TRBJ2-3, with a weak D call TRBD1 (7 bases). The CDR3 runs 15 residues. Per germline, CDR1 GTSNPN and CDR2 SVGIG (reference sequence). Trimming shortened V by 3 bases and J by 6 bases, and 19 bases separated the two germline ends. CDR3 amino acids: CAWRAGTEFLDTQYF. CDR3 in DNA: TGTGCCTGGAGGGCGGGGACAGAATTTCTTGATACGCAGTATTTT.

V and J are TRBV18 and TRBJ2-3; D is possibly TRBD2 (7 bases). V was clipped by 5 bases and J by 0 bases, with 15 bases between them. The CDR3 has 16 residues. CDR1 is KGHSH, CDR2 LQKENI, per germline. CDR3 amino acids: CASSSNGGASTDTQYF. The CDR3 DNA reads TGTGCCAGCTCATCAAATGGGGGGGCTAGCACAGATACGCAGTATTTT. The full variable domain, completed using reference TRBV18 and TRBJ2-3, is NAGVMQNPRHLVRRRGQEARLRCSPMKGHSHVYWYRQLPEEGLKFMVYLQKENIIDESGMPKERFSAEFPKEGPSILRIQQVVRGDSAAYFCASSSNGGASTDTQYFGPGTRLTVL.

This CDR3 is CSVPGTQSGYTF. The CDR3 nucleotides read TGCAGCGTTCCAGGGACACAGAGTGGCTACACCTTC. The chain combines TRBV29-1 with TRBJ1-2; a possible D gene is TRBD1 (6 bases). The CDR3 spans 12 residues. With 5 bases removed from V and 7 bases from J, the gap between germline ends came to 14 bases. Germline V lookup: CDR1 SQVTM, CDR2 ANQGSEA.

This rearrangement joins TRBV4-2 to TRBJ2-7, with 7 bases that match TRBD2. Looked up from germline, CDR1 is LGHNA and CDR2 is YNFKEQ. The CDR3 spans 16 residues. V was clipped by 4 bases and J by 5 bases; unmatched bases: 14. DNA for the CDR3: TGTGCCAGCAGCCGCCGACCTGCGGGGGACGTCGACGAGCAGTACTTC. Translation gives CASSRRPAGDVDEQYF.

The rearrangement joins TRBV6-1 to TRBJ1-1; D call uncertain. Trimming removed 5 bases from V and 4 bases from J, with 14 bases in between. The CDR3 totals 14 residues. From germline, CDR1 is MNHNS and CDR2 SASEGT. The CDR3 loop reads CASSQTAAATEAFF. The CDR3 DNA follows: TGTGCCAGCAGTCAAACCGCGGCGGCCACTGAAGCTTTCTTT.

J is TRBJ2-1 and V is TRBV7-2; 8 bases match TRBD2. The germline gives CDR1 SGHTA, CDR2 FQGNSA. This CDR3 has 14 amino acids. The V gene end was trimmed by 10 bases and the J gene end by 0 bases; junction bases not matched to a gene: 5. CDR3 in DNA: TGTGCCACAATAGCGGGAACCTCCTACAATGAGCAGTTCTTC. This codes for CATIAGTSYNEQFF.

V usage is TRBV6-5 and J usage is TRBJ1-1; D ambiguous. CDR1 MNHEY and CDR2 SVGAGI come from the germline V gene. The CDR3 extends over 13 amino acids. The V and J ends lost 11 bases and 6 bases respectively, with 19 bases between them. The CDR3: CAAGQVSYAEAFF. Here the CDR3 DNA reads TGTGCCGCTGGGCAGGTTTCCTACGCTGAAGCTTTCTTT.

The chain uses TRBV5-1 and TRBJ2-2, with D tentatively TRBD2 (6 bases). Looked up from germline, CDR1 is SGHRS and CDR2 is YFSETQ. The CDR3 extends over 16 amino acids. V was trimmed by 2 bases and J by 7 bases, leaving 18 bases between them. CDR3 DNA: TGCGCCAGCAGCTTTAGGAACAGCGGGCAGGGCGGGGAGCTGTTTTTT. As protein: CASSFRNSGQGGELFF.

The chain employs TRBV4-1 and TRBJ1-2; 12 positions match TRBD1. The CDR3 contains 15 residues. V lost 2 bases to trimming and J lost 7 bases; unmatched junction nucleotides: 5. Germline values: CDR1 MGHRA, CDR2 YSYEKL. CDR3: CASSQSGQGAPGYTF. As DNA, the CDR3 is TGCGCCAGCAGCCAATCGGGACAGGGGGCGCCTGGCTACACCTTC.

This clone was seen once. The chain couples TRBV30 to TRBJ2-4; D is perhaps TRBD1 (5 bases). Between the trimmed V and J ends, which lost 0 bases and 8 bases, there was a span of 14 bases. This CDR3 has 14 residues. Germline CDR1 GTSNPN, CDR2 SVGIG (reference sequence). The CDR3 protein is CAWSVKGAVYIQYF. CDR3 in DNA: TGTGCCTGGAGTGTAAAAGGGGCGGTATACATTCAGTACTTC.

This chain uses TRBV7-9 with TRBJ1-1; D is unresolved. Germline V gene data show CDR1 as SEHNR and CDR2 as FQNEAQ (reference sequence). The germline V and J ends were trimmed by 2 bases and 3 bases, with 7 bases remaining between them. The CDR3 extends over 13 amino acids. The CDR3 sequence is CASSLKQYTEAFF. The CDR3 bases are TGTGCCAGCAGCTTAAAACAGTACACTGAAGCTTTCTTT.

As to this clone: At one of its ends the junction is not consistent with the germline gene, which may arise from a read error. This chain joins TRBV5-4 and TRBJ1-2; 8 bases fit TRBD1. CDR3 length equals 14 residues. Germline CDR1 SGHNT, CDR2 YYREEE (reference sequence). This chain's CDR3 is CASSKLTGEIGYPF. CDR3 nucleotides: TGTGCCAGCAGCAAGCTGACAGGGGAGATTGGCTACCCCTTC.

The chain recombines TRBV10-3 with TRBJ2-5, with D possibly TRBD2 on 6 matching bases. Germline CDR1 ENHRY, CDR2 SYGVKD. The CDR3 contains 19 residues. V lost 2 bases and J 0 bases, leaving 22 bases between the germline ends. The CDR3 spells CAISEPGLSGETYQETQYF. The CDR3 DNA is TGTGCCATCAGTGAGCCCGGACTATCCGGCGAAACGTACCAAGAGACCCAGTACTTC.

The V gene is TRBV27, the J gene TRBJ2-4; 7 bases fit TRBD1. Germline CDR1 is MNHEY and CDR2 is SMNVEV (reference sequence). V dropped 2 bases and J dropped 3; count of bases not matched to a gene: 7. CDR3 length: 16 amino acids. CDR3 DNA: TGTGCCAGCAGTTTAAGAGGGGGCGCAGGCAAAAACATTCAGTACTTC. This encodes CASSLRGGAGKNIQYF.

The chain uses TRBV11-2 and TRBJ1-2, with D unclear. The germline CDR1 and CDR2 sequences are SGHAT and FQNNGV. The germline V and J ends were trimmed by 5 bases and 0 bases, with 7 bases remaining between them. This CDR3 comprises 13 residues. CDR3 residues: CASSLGANYGYTF. The DNA of the CDR3 is TGTGCCAGCAGCCTTGGAGCTAACTATGGCTACACCTTC.

The chain recombines TRBV5-6 with TRBJ2-4, with 13 bases fitting TRBD2. Germline CDR1 reads SGHDT; CDR2 reads YYEEEE. The J segment lost 6 bases and the V segment lost 5 bases, leaving 5 bases of the junction unmatched. There are 15 residues in the CDR3. The CDR3: CASSWTSGSRNIQYF. For the CDR3, the DNA is TGTGCCAGCAGTTGGACTAGCGGGAGTAGAAACATTCAGTACTTC.

This clone was recorded once. The rearrangement links TRBV10-3 to TRBJ1-1; 8 bases align to TRBD1. This CDR3 has 14 amino acids. Losses at the gene ends were 6 bases for V and 1 base for J; bases not matched to a gene: 4. The V gene's germline CDR1 is ENHRY and CDR2 SYGVKD. The CDR3 loop reads CAISLDRGNTEAFF. Written as DNA, the CDR3 is TGTGCCATCAGCCTTGACAGGGGGAACACTGAAGCTTTCTTT.

The rearrangement links TRBV2 to TRBJ2-7, with a weak D call TRBD1 (6 bases). Germline V lookup: CDR1 SNHLY, CDR2 FYNNEI. V dropped 9 bases and J dropped 0 bases, with 18 bases sitting between them. There are 15 residues in the CDR3. This CDR3 is CASEPGKGGSYEQYF. The CDR3 nucleotides are TGTGCCAGTGAACCAGGGAAAGGGGGCTCCTACGAGCAGTACTTC.

V and J are TRBV9 and TRBJ1-5; D remains ambiguous. The ends were cut back, 4 bases at V and 5 bases at J, with 13 bases in the middle. From germline, CDR1 is SGDLS and CDR2 YYNGEE. The CDR3 is made up of 14 amino acids. In nucleotides, the CDR3 is TGTGCCAGCAGCCCCAGGCCGGGATATCAGCCCCAGCATTTT. This sequence encodes CASSPRPGYQPQHF.

V and J are TRBV9 and TRBJ1-5; a possible D gene is TRBD1 (6 bases). V lost 4 bases to trimming and J lost 0 bases, with 11 bases between them. Germline V gene lookup returns CDR1 SGDLS and CDR2 YYNGEE. There are 15 residues in the CDR3. DNA for the CDR3: TGTGCCAGCAGCCTCACAGGGTATAGCAATCAGCCCCAGCATTTT. Its translation: CASSLTGYSNQPQHF. Supplemented by reference TRBV9 and TRBJ1-5, the full variable domain reads DSGVTQTPKHLITATGQRVTLRCSPRSGDLSVYWYQQSLDQGLQFLIQYYNGEERAKGNILERFSAQQFPDLHSELNLSSLELGDSALYFCASSLTGYSNQPQHFGDGTRLSIL.

The J gene is TRBJ2-3, the V gene TRBV5-1; 9 bases line up with TRBD1. V was pared by 4 bases and J by 4 bases, with 4 bases of the junction left unmatched. CDR3 length equals 14 residues. In germline, CDR1 is SGHRS, CDR2 YFSETQ. The CDR3 region is CASSEGQGSDTQYF. In nucleotides, the CDR3 is TGCGCCAGCAGCGAGGGACAGGGATCAGATACGCAGTATTTT.